This T cell receptor beta chain was found in a study of human T cells and chemical hapten exposure. Via MiXCR, TCRdb re-called the RACE reads, giving one row per CDR3 protein. The sample has about 350,000 distinct CDR3 sequences; about 5% are singletons. Stated time point: pre-sensitization, week 0. Described treatment: therapeutic diphenylcyclopropenone sensitization with weekly scalp DPC. V gave up 2 bases and J gave up 6 bases; unmatched junction bases: 7. The CDR3 has 14 residues. Many counts were recorded for this clonotype. Sequences were derived from whole blood, sampled in connection with sensitization to the hapten diphenylcyclopropenone (DPC). The receptor was isolated from a woman in her late teens or twenties with alopecia areata. Some clones in this sample may be carry-over from other donors' samples. The chain employs TRBV12-3 or TRBV12-4 and TRBJ2-7; TRBD2 agrees at 7 bases. For the CDR3, the DNA is TGTGCCAGCAGTTTAAGCGGGACCCGAGTCGAGCAGTACTTC. Protein product: CASSLSGTRVEQYF.